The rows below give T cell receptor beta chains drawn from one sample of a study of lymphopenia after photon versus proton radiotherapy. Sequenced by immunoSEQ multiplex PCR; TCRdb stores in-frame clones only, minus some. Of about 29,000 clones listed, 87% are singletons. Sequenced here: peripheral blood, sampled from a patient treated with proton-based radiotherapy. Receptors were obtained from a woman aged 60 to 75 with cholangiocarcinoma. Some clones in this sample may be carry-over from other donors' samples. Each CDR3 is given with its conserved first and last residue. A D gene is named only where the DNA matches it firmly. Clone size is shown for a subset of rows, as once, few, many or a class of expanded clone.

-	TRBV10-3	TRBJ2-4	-	TGTGCCATCAGTGACCAAGGGGCCAAAAACATTCAGTACTTC	CAISDQGAKNIQYF
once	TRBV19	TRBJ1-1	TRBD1	TGTGCCAGTGGGGACCAGGGGGTAACTGAAGCTTTCTTT	CASGDQGVTEAFF
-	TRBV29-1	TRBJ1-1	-	TGCAGCGCTAGAACCGGGACATCCAACACTGAAGCTTTCTTT	CSARTGTSNTEAFF
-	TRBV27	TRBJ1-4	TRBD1	TGTGCCAGCAGTCTACGGGACAGGGTTTGGGGGGAAAAACTGTTTTTT	CASSLRDRVWGEKLFF
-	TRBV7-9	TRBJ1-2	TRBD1	TGTGCCAGCACCCTGACAGGGGTGGACTATGGCTACACCTTC	CASTLTGVDYGYTF
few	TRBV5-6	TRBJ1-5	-	TGTGCCAGCAGCCAGGAGAGGGGACAGCCCCAGCATTTT	CASSQERGQPQHF
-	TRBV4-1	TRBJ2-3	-	TGCGCCAGCAGCCAAGCCCGACTAGGCATCTCCACAGATACGCAGTATTTT	CASSQARLGISTDTQYF
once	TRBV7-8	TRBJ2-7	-	TGTGCCAGCAGCGAAAACCCATGGATCAACGAGCAGTACTTC	CASSENPWINEQYF
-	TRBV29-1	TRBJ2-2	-	TGCAGCGCTAGACAGGCCAGGGACACCGGGGAGCTGTTTTTT	CSARQARDTGELFF
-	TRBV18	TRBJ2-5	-	TGTGCCAGCTCACCCCGCCCCGACAGCCTCCAAGAGACCCAGTACTTC	CASSPRPDSLQETQYF
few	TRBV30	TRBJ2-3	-	TGTGCCTGGAGTCCCGAGAGCACAGATACGCAGTATTTT	CAWSPESTDTQYF
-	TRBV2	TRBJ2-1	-	TGTGCCATCCCTGGATCGGGACCCTACAATGAGCAGTTCTTC	CAIPGSGPYNEQFF
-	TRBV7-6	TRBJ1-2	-	TGTGCCAGCAGCTTAGGACCTCGCGGAGGACCGACAGTTTTCCGTGGCTACACCTTC	CASSLGPRGGPTVFRGYTF
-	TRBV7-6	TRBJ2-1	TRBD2	TGTGCCAGCAGCTTAAAGGGGACTAGCGGAAGGGATGAGCAGTTCTTC	CASSLKGTSGRDEQFF
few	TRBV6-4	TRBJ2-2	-	TGTGCCAGCAGTCTTGACCCCAGTGAAACCACCGGGGAGCTGTTTTTT	CASSLDPSETTGELFF
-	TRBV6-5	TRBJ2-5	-	TGTGCCAGCAGTCCAACAGGGATCCGCCAAGAGACCCAGTACTTC	CASSPTGIRQETQYF
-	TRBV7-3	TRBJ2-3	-	TGTGCCAGCAGCTTAATAAGGTCTGATACGCAGTATTTT	CASSLIRSDTQYF
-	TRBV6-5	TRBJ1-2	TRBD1	TGTGCCAGCAGTCCAACAGGGGCGGCTAACTATGGCTACACCTTC	CASSPTGAANYGYTF
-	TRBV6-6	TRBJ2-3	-	TGTGCCAGCAGTTACTCGACCGGAGGGAGTACGCAGTATTTT	CASSYSTGGSTQYF
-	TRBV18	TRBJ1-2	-	TGTGCCAGCTCACCCAATACCGATGGCTACACCTTC	CASSPNTDGYTF
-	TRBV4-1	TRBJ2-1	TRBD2	TGCGCCAGCAGCCAGCGGTCCACGGGACTAGCGGTTTCCTCGCGACAGTTCTTC	CASSQRSTGLAVSSRQFF
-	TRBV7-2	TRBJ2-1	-	TGTGCCAGCACCAAAGCGCTGTATAACAATGAGCAGTTCTTC	CASTKALYNNEQFF
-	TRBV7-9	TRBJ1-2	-	TGTGCCAGCAGCACCCCTGGCGGGTTCTGGGGCTACACCTTC	CASSTPGGFWGYTF
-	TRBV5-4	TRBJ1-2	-	TGTGCCAGCAGCTCCGCGACTCCGAGGGGCTACACCTTC	CASSSATPRGYTF
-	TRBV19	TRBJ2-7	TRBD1	TGTGCCAGTAGGCGACACAGGGGGCCCGGATACGAGCAGTACTTC	CASRRHRGPGYEQYF
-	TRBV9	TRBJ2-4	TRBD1	TGTGCCAGCAGCGCGCAGGGGGCTGCCAAAAACATTCAGTACTTC	CASSAQGAAKNIQYF
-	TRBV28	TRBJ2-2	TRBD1	TGTGCCAGCAAACGAACAGGGGGCGTCGAATTGGGCGGGGAGCTGTTTTTT	CASKRTGGVELGGELFF
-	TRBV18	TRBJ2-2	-	TGTGCCAGCTCACCGCCGACAGACCGCACCGGGGAGCTGTTTTTT	CASSPPTDRTGELFF
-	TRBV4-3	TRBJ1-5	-	TGCGCCAGCAGCCAAGATGGGAGAGGGGGGAGCAATCAGCCCCAGCATTTT	CASSQDGRGGSNQPQHF
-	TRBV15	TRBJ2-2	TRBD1	TGTGCCACCAGCAGAGGCGCAGGGGGCTATAACACCGGGGAGCTGTTTTTT	CATSRGAGGYNTGELFF
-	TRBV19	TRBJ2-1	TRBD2	TGTGCCTCATCCCTATGGCCGCGGGGGGCCTCATACAATGAGCAGTTCTTC	CASSLWPRGASYNEQFF
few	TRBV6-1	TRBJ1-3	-	TGTGCCAGCAGTCACCGCCCAAAAGGGGCCATATATTTT	CASSHRPKGAIYF
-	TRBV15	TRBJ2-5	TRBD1	TGTGCCACCAGCAGAGATCCTGACAGGGGGGAGACCCAGTACTTC	CATSRDPDRGETQYF
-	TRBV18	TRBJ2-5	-	TGTGCCAGCTCACCGACACAGAACCAAGAGACCCAGTACTTC	CASSPTQNQETQYF
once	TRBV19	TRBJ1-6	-	TGTGCCAGTAGTACGACACCCTATAATTCACCCCTCCACTTT	CASSTTPYNSPLHF
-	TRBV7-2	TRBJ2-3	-	TGTGCCAGCAGCCAAGAAAACACAGATACGCAGTATTTT	CASSQENTDTQYF
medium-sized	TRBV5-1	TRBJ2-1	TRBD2	TGCGCCAGCACCCCGACTAGCGGGGGTCAGGGGGAGCAGTTCTTC	CASTPTSGGQGEQFF
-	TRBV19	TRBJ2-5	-	TGTGCCAGTAGTATACGAGAGACCCAGTACTTC	CASSIRETQYF
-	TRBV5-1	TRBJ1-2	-	TGCGCCAGCAGCGACGGCAGCTATGGCTACACCTTC	CASSDGSYGYTF
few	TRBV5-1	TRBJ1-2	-	TGCGCCAGCAGCTTGTTGGCAGATGGCTACACCTTC	CASSLLADGYTF
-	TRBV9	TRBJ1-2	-	TGTGCCAGCGCGTGGGGAAAGGATTATGGCTACACCTTC	CASAWGKDYGYTF
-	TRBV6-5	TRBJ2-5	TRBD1	TGTGCCAGCAGTTCGTGGACAGGGGGGACCCAGTACTTC	CASSSWTGGTQYF
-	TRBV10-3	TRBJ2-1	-	TGTGCCATCAGTGAGAGACAGAGCTCCTACAATGAGCAGTTCTTC	CAISERQSSYNEQFF